This entry features one T cell receptor beta chain sequence. As handled by the study authors: Amplification from reference gene primers served as the basis for estimated nucleated cell counts. Measured with immunoSEQ multiplex PCR; TCRdb has only the in-frame clones, and not every one. V, J and clone size are taken as reported in that table, and D and trimming were inferred from the DNA itself. The table records 250,000 or so clones, 85% to 90% of them present only once. This entry belongs to a study of blood T cell repertoires in COVID-19. Background on the study: Sites across the United States, Italy and Spain contributed samples from acute and convalescent COVID-19. PBMCs, B-cell-depleted T cells, or T cells provided the cDNA or gDNA that made up the material.

The length of the CDR3 is 14 residues. V dropped 0 bases and J dropped 9 bases, with 12 bases sitting between them. From germline, CDR1 is MNHEY and CDR2 SVGEGT. The sequenced material came from peripheral blood. The V gene is TRBV6-2 or TRBV6-3, the J gene TRBJ1-5; unclear D gene. The TCR sequence derives from a man older than 75 with acute or convalescent COVID-19. CDR3 sequence: CASSYSRVPGPQHF. The CDR3 DNA sequence: TGTGCCAGCAGTTACTCTCGGGTCCCGGGGCCCCAGCATTTT.